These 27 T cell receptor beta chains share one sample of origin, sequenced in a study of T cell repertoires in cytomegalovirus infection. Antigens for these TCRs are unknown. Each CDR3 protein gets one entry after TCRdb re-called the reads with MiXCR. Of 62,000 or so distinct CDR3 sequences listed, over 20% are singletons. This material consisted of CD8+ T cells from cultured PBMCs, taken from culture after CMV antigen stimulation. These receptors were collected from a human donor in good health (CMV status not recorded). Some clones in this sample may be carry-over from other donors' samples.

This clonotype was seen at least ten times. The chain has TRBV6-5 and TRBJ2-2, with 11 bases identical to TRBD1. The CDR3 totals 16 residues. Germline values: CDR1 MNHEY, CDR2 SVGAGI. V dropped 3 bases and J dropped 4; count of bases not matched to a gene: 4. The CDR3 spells CASSYLGTGGTGELFF. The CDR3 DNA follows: TGTGCCAGCAGTTATCTGGGGACAGGGGGCACCGGGGAGCTGTTTTTT.

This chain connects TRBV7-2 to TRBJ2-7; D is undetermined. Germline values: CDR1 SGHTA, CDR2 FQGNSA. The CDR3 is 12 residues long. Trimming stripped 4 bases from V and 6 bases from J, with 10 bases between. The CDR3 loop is CASSSKLIEQYF. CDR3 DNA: TGTGCCAGCAGCTCCAAACTTATCGAGCAGTACTTC.

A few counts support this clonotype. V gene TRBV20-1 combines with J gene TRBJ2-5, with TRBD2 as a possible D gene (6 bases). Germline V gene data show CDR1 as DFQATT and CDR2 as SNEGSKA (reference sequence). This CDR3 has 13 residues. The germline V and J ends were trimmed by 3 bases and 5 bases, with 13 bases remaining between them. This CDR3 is CSARSRGLETQYF. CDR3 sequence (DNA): TGCAGTGCTAGGTCCCGGGGGTTGGAGACCCAGTACTTC.

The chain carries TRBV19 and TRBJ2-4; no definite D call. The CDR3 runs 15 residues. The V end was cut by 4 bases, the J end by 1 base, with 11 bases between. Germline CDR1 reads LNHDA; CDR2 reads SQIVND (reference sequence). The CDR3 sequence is CASSSLVTAKNIQYF. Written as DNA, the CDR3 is TGTGCCAGTAGTAGCCTAGTTACTGCCAAAAACATTCAGTACTTC.

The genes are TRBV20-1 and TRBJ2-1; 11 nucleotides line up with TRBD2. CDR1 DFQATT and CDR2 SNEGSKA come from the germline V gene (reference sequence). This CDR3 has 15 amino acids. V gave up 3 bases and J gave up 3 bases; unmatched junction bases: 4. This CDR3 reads CSARPTSGNYNEQFF. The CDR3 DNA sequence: TGCAGTGCTAGGCCGACTAGCGGGAACTACAATGAGCAGTTCTTC.

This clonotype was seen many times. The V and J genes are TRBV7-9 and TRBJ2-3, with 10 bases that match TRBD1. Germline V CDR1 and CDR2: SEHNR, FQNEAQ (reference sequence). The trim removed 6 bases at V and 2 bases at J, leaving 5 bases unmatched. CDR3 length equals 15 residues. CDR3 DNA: TGTGCCAGCAGGCCGGGACAGGGGTCCACAGATACGCAGTATTTT. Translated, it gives CASRPGQGSTDTQYF.

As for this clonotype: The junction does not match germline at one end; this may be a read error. The CDR3 sequence: CSSSLDRTLTDTQYF. CDR3 nucleotide sequence: TGTTCCAGCAGCTTGGATCGGACCCTAACAGATACGCAGTATTTT. The rearrangement uses TRBV5-6 and TRBJ2-3; the D is unclear. This CDR3 spans 15 amino acids. Germline V gene data show CDR1 as SGHDT and CDR2 as YYEEEE.

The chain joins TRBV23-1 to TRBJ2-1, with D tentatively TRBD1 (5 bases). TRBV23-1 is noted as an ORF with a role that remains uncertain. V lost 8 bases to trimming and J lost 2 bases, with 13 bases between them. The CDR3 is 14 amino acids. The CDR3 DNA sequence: TGCGCCAGCGGACCGTCGACAGCCTACAATGAGCAGTTCTTC. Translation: CASGPSTAYNEQFF.

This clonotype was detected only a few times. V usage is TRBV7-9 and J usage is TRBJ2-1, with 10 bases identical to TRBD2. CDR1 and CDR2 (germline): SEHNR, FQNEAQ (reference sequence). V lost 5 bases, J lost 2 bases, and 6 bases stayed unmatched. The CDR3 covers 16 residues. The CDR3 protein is CASSPLAGAAYNEQFF. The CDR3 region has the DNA TGTGCCAGCAGCCCGCTAGCGGGGGCCGCCTACAATGAGCAGTTCTTC. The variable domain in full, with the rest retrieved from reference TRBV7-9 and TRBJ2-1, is DTGVSQNPRHKITKRGQNVTFRCDPISEHNRLYWYRQTLGQGPEFLTYFQNEAQLEKSRLLSDRFSAERPKGSFSTLEIQRTEQGDSAMYLCASSPLAGAAYNEQFFGPGTRLTVL.

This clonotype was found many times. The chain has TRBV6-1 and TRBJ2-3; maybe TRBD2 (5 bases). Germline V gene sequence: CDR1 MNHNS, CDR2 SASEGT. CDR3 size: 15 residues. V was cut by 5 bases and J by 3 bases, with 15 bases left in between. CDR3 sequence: CASSRQLEATDTQYF. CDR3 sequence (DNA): TGTGCCAGCAGTAGACAACTAGAGGCGACAGATACGCAGTATTTT.

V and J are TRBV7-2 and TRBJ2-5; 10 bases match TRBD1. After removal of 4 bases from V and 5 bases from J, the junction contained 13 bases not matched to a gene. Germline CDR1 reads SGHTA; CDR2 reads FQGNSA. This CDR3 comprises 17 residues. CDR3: CASSYRIGQGVKETQYF. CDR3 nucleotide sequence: TGTGCCAGCAGCTATAGGATCGGACAGGGGGTTAAGGAGACCCAGTACTTC.

The CDR3 protein is CAISEDTGRPQHF. For the CDR3, the DNA is TGTGCCATCAGTGAAGACACCGGTCGGCCCCAGCATTTT. This rearrangement joins TRBV10-3 to TRBJ1-5; D ambiguous. CDR1 ENHRY and CDR2 SYGVKD come from the germline V gene. The CDR3 contains 13 residues. Deletions cut 3 bases from V and 9 bases from J, with 12 bases between.

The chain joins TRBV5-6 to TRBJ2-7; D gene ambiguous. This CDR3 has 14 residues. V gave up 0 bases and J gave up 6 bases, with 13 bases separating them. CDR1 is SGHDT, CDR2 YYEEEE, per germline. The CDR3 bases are TGTGCCAGCAGCTTGGCTTGGAGAGTCGGCGAGCAGTACTTC. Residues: CASSLAWRVGEQYF.

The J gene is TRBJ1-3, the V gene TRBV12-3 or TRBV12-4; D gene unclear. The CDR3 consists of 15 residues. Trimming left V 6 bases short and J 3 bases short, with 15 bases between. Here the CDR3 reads CASSDSLGGGNTIYF. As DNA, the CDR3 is TGTGCCAGCAGCGATTCGTTGGGAGGTGGAAACACCATATATTTT.

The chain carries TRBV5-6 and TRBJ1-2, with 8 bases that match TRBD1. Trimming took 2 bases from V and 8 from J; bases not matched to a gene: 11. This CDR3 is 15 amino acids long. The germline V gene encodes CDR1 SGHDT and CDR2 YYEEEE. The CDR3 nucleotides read TGTGCCAGCAGCTTTATGGACAGGGCCGCAGGGGGCTACACCTTC. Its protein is CASSFMDRAAGGYTF.

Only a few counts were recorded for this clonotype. CDR3 protein: CASSRGQGHNYGYTF. The CDR3 nucleotides read TGTGCCAGCAGCCGTGGACAGGGCCATAACTATGGCTACACCTTC. The chain has TRBV7-2 and TRBJ1-2, with TRBD1 matching over 8 bases. This CDR3 has 15 amino acids. Germline V lookup: CDR1 SGHTA, CDR2 FQGNSA. The trim removed 5 bases at V and 1 base at J, leaving 6 bases unmatched.

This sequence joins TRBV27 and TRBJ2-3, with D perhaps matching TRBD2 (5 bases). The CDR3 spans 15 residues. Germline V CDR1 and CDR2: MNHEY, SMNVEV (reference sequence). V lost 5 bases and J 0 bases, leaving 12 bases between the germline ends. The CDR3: CASSAGALSTDTQYF. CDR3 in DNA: TGTGCCAGCAGTGCGGGTGCATTAAGCACAGATACGCAGTATTTT.

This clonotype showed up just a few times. The CDR3: CASGWLVRNTEAFF. The CDR3 DNA is TGTGCCAGCGGATGGCTGGTACGGAACACTGAAGCTTTCTTT. This rearrangement joins TRBV11-2 to TRBJ1-1; D gene uncertain. The CDR3 covers 14 residues. CDR1 is SGHAT and CDR2 is FQNNGV in the germline V gene. V lost 8 bases, J lost 1 base, and 14 bases lay in between.

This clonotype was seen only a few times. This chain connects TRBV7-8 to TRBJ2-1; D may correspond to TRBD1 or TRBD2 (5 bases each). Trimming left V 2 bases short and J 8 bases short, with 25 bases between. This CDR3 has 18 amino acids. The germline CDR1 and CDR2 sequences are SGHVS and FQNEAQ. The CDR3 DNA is TGTGCCAGCAGCTTACCCCCGAGGGCACAGGTCGGTTGGGATGAGCAGTTCTTC. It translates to CASSLPPRAQVGWDEQFF.

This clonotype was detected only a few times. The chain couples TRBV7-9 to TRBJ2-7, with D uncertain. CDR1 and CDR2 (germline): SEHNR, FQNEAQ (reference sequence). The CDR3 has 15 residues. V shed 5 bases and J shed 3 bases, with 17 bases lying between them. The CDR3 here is CASSPTVGGIYEQYF. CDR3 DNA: TGTGCCAGCAGCCCTACGGTTGGTGGGATCTACGAGCAGTACTTC.

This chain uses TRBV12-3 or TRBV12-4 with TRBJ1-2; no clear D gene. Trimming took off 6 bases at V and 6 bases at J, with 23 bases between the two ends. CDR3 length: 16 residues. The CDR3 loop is CASSETLGGSIHGYTF. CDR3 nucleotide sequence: TGTGCCAGCAGCGAGACCCTGGGAGGATCTATCCATGGCTACACCTTC.

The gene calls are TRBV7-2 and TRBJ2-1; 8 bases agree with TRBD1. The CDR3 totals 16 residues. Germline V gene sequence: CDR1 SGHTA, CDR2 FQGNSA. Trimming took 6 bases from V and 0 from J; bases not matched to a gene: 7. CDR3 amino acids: CASRTATGVSYNEQFF. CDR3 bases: TGTGCCAGCAGAACCGCGACAGGGGTCTCCTACAATGAGCAGTTCTTC.

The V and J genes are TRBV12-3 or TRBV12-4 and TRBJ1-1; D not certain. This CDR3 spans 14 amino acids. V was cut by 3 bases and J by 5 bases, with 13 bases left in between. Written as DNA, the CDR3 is TGTGCCAGCAGTTTTAGGAGGGAACGAACTGAAGCTTTCTTT. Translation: CASSFRRERTEAFF.

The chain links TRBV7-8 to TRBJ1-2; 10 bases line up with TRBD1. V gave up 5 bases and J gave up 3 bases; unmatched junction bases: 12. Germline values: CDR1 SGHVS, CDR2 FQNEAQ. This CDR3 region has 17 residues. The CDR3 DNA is TGTGCCAGCAGCAGGCCGGGACAGGGGAAGGTCGACTATGGCTACACCTTC. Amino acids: CASSRPGQGKVDYGYTF.

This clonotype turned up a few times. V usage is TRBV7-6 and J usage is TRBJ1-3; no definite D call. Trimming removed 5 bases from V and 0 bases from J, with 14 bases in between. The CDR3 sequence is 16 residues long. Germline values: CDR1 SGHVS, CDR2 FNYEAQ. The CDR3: CASSTNTLDSGNTIYF. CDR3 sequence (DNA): TGTGCCAGCAGCACTAATACACTAGACTCTGGAAACACCATATATTTT.

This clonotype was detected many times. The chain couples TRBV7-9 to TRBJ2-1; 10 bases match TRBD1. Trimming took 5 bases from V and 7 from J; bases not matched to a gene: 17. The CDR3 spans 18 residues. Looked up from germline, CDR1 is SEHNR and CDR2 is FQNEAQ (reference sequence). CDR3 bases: TGTGCCAGCAGCCACACGCCAAGTACCGGGACAGGGGCAAATGAGCAGTTCTTC. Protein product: CASSHTPSTGTGANEQFF.

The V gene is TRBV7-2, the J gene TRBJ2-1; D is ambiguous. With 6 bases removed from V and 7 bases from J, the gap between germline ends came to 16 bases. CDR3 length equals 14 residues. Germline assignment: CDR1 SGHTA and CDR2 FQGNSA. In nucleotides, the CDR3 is TGTGCCAGCAGAACACCCCGGAGTCTTAATGAGCAGTTCTTC. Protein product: CASRTPRSLNEQFF.